This T cell receptor (beta chain) was identified in a study of graft-versus-host responses after intestinal transplantation. For the study at large: Transplant types were multivisceral, liver-intestinal, or isolated intestinal. Anti-thymocyte globulin was used for induction in all recipients, who then took tacrolimus and steroids for approximately 3 years. Study-wide results and caveats: When patients had graft-donor T cell macrochimerism, their allografts held high graft-versus-host to host-versus-graft clonal ratios. GvH clones were found in recipient marrow; some appeared first in ileum or blood.

Some clones are missing from TCRdb's copy, which holds only in-frame ones; the method was immunoSEQ multiplex PCR. The table includes roughly 89,000 clones, about nine tenths detected once. Regarding this clone: The antigen is undetermined.

Germline lookup yields CDR1 SGHRS and CDR2 YFSETQ. This CDR3 region has 15 residues. With 4 bases clipped from V and 4 bases from J, the junction kept 10 bases outside the gene matches. The clonotype comes from a human donor who received an intestinal transplant. This chain uses TRBV5-1 with TRBJ1-1; TRBD1 matches at 7 bases. Source: unstimulated CD4+ T cells sorted from spleen or lymph node cells, taken before intestinal transplant. In nucleotides, the CDR3 is TGCGCCAGCAGCATTTCAGGGGGAGGCGGCACTGAAGCTTTCTTT. Its translation is CASSISGGGGTEAFF.